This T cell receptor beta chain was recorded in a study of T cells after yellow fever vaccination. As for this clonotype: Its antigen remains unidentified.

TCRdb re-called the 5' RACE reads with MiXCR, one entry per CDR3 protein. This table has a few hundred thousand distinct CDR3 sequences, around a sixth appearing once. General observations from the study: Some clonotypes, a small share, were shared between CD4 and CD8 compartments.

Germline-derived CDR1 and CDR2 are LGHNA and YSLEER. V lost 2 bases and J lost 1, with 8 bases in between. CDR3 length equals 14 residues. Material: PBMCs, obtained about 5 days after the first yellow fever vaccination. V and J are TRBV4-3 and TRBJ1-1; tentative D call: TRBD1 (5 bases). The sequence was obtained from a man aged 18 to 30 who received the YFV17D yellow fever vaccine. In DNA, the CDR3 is TGCGCCAGCAGCCAACTACAGGAGAACACTGAAGCTTTCTTT. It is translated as CASSQLQENTEAFF.